The clone carrying this T cell receptor beta chain was seen only a few times. Antigen unknown. This specimen belongs to a study of cytomegalovirus exposure and HLA in healthy donors. Study outcomes and limitations: An apparent linkage of common viral pathogens to several of the most significant clusters emerged in a later analysis.

The PCR employed 60 Vbeta primers together with 13 Jbeta primers. This table comes from immunoSEQ multiplex PCR, and its TCRdb copy is limited to in-frame clones, with some not included. The table has some 130,000 clones, around 75% seen once. The trim removed 5 bases at V and 2 bases at J, leaving 3 bases unmatched. The CDR3 extends over 14 amino acids. CDR1 is MNHEY and CDR2 is SVGAGI in the germline V gene. This clonotype originated in a man aged 25-45 years in good health and CMV-seronegative. The chain couples TRBV6-5 to TRBJ2-1; 7 bases fit TRBD2. The sequenced sample was PBMCs. The CDR3 spells CASSPGLTYNEQFF. The CDR3 nucleotides are TGTGCCAGCAGTCCGGGACTAACCTACAATGAGCAGTTCTTC.